Reported below is one T cell receptor beta chain. The V gene end was trimmed by 4 bases and the J gene end by 0 bases; junction bases not matched to a gene: 2. Germline CDR1 is LGHDT and CDR2 is YNNKEL (reference sequence). CDR3 length equals 15 residues. Clones were read by immunoSEQ multiplex PCR, and TCRdb kept only the in-frame ones, dropping some. The sample holds around 230,000 clones, about 87% seen once. This sample is drawn from a study of blood T cell repertoires in COVID-19. The sequence came from a woman younger than 45 who had recovered from COVID-19. The sequenced sample consisted of PBMCs or T cells enriched from blood (not recorded which). V and J are TRBV3-1 (or the pseudogene TRBV3-2) and TRBJ1-3, with 8 bases identical to TRBD1. CDR3 in DNA: TGTGCCAGCAGCCGGACAGGGAACTCTGGAAACACCATATATTTT. The encoded protein is CASSRTGNSGNTIYF.